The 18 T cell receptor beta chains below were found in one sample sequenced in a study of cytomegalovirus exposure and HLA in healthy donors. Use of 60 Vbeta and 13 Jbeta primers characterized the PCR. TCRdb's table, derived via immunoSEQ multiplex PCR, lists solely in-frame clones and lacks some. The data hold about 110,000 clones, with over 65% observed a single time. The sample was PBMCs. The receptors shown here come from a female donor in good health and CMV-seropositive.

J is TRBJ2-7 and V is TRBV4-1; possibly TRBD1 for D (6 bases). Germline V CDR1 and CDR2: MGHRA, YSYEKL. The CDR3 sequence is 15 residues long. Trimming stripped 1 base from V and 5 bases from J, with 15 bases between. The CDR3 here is CASSQVGQRRNEQYF. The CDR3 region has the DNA TGCGCCAGCAGCCAAGTAGGACAGAGGCGCAACGAGCAGTACTTC.

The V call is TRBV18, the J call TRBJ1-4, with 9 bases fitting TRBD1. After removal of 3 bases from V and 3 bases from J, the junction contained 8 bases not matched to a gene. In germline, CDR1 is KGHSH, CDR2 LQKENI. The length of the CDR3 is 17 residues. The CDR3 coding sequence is TGTGCCAGCTCACCGTTAACAGGGGGCGCGGCTAATGAAAAACTGTTTTTT. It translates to CASSPLTGGAANEKLFF. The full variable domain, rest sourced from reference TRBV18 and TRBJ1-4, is NAGVMQNPRHLVRRRGQEARLRCSPMKGHSHVYWYRQLPEEGLKFMVYLQKENIIDESGMPKERFSAEFPKEGPSILRIQQVVRGDSAAYFCASSPLTGGAANEKLFFGSGTQLSVL.

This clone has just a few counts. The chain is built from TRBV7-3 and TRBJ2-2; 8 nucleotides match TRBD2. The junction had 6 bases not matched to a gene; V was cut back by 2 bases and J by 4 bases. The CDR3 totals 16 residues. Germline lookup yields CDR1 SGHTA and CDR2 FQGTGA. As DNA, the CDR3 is TGTGCCAGCAGCTTACAAGGACTAGCTGGCACCGGGGAGCTGTTTTTT. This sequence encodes CASSLQGLAGTGELFF.

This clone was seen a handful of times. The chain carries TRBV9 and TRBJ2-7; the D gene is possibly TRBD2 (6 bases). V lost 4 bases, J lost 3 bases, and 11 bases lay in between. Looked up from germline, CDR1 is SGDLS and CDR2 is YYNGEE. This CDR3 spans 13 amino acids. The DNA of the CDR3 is TGTGCCAGCAGCAGGGACTCCAACTACGAGCAGTACTTC. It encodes CASSRDSNYEQYF.

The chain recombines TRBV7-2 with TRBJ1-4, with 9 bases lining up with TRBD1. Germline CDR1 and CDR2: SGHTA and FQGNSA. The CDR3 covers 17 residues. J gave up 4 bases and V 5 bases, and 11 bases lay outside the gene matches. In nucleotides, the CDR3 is TGTGCCAGCAGCCCTGCGGGGACAGGGCGTGGTAATGAAAAACTGTTTTTT. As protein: CASSPAGTGRGNEKLFF.

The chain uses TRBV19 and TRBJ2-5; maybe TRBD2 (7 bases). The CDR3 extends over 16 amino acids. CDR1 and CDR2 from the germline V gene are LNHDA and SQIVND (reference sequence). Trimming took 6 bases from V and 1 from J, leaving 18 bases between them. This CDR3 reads CASSSNRGAGQETQYF. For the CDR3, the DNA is TGTGCCAGTAGCTCTAATCGGGGGGCAGGCCAAGAGACCCAGTACTTC.

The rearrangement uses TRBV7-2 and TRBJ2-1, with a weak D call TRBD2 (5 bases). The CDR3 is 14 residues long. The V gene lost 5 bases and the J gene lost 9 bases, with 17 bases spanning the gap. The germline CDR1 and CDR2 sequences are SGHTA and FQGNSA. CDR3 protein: CASSPDSYRSEQFF. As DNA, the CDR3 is TGTGCCAGCAGCCCGGACTCCTATCGTTCTGAGCAGTTCTTC.

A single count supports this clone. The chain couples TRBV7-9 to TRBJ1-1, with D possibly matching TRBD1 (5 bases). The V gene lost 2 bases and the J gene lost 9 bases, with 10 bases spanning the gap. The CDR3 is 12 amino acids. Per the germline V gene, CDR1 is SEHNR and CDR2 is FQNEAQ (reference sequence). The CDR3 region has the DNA TGTGCCAGCAGCTTATCCTCAGGGCAAGCTTTCTTT. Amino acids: CASSLSSGQAFF.

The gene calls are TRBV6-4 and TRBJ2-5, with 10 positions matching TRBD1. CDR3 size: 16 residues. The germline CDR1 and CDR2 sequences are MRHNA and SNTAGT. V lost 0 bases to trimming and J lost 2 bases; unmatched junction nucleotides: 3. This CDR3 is CASSDSTGGGQETQYF. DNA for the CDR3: TGTGCCAGCAGTGACTCGACAGGGGGCGGTCAAGAGACCCAGTACTTC.

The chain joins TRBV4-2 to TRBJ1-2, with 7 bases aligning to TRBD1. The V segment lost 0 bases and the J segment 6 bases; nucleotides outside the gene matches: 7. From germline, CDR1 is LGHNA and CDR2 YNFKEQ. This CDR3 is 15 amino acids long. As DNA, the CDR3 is TGTGCCAGCAGCCAAGATACAGGGGATGTAAATGGCTACACCTTC. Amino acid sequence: CASSQDTGDVNGYTF.

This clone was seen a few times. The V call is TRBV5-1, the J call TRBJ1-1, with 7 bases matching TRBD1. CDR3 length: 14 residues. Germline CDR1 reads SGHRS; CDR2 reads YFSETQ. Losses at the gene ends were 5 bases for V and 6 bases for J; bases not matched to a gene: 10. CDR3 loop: CASREGGSTSEAFF. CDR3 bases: TGCGCCAGCAGGGAAGGGGGCTCCACTTCTGAAGCTTTCTTT.

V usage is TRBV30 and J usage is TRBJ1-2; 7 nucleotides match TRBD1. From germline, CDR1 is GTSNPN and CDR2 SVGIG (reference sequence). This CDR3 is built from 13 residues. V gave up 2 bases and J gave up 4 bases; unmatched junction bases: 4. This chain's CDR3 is CAWSRGGAYGYTF. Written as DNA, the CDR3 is TGTGCCTGGAGTCGAGGGGGCGCCTATGGCTACACCTTC.

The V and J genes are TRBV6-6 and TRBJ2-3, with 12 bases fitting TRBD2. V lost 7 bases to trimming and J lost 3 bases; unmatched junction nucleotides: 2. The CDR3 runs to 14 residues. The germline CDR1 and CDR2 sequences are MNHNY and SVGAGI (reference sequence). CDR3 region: CASKTSGRTDTQYF. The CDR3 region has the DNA TGTGCCAGCAAAACTAGCGGGAGGACAGATACGCAGTATTTT.

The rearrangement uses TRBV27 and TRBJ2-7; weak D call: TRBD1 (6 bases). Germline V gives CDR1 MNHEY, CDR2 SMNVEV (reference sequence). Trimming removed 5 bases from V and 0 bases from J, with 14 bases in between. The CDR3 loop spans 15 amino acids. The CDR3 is CASSRTGTFSYEQYF. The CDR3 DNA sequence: TGTGCCAGCAGTCGCACCGGGACATTCTCCTACGAGCAGTACTTC.

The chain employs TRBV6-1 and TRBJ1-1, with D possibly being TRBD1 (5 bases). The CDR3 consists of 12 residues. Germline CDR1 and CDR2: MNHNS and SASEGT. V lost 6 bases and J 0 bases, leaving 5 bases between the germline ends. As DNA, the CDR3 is TGTGCCAGCAGGACAGTGAACACTGAAGCTTTCTTT. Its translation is CASRTVNTEAFF.

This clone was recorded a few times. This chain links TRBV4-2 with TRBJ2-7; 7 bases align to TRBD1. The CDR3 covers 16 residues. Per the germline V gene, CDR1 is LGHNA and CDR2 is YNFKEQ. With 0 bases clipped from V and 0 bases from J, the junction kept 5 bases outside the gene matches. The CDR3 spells CASSQEGQSDSYEQYF. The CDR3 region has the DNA TGTGCCAGCAGCCAAGAGGGACAGTCGGACTCCTACGAGCAGTACTTC.

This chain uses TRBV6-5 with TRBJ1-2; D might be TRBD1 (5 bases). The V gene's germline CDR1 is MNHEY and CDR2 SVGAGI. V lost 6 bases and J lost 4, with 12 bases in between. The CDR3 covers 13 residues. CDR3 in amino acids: CASRLDRFYGYTF. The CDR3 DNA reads TGTGCCAGCAGACTCGACAGATTCTATGGCTACACCTTC.

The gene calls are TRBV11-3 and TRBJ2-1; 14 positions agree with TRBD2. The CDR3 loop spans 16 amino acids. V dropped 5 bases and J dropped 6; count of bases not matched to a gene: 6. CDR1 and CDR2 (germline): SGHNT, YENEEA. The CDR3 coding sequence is TGTGCCAGCAGCCCCTCGGGACTAGCGGGAGTCAATGAGCAGTTCTTC. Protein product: CASSPSGLAGVNEQFF.